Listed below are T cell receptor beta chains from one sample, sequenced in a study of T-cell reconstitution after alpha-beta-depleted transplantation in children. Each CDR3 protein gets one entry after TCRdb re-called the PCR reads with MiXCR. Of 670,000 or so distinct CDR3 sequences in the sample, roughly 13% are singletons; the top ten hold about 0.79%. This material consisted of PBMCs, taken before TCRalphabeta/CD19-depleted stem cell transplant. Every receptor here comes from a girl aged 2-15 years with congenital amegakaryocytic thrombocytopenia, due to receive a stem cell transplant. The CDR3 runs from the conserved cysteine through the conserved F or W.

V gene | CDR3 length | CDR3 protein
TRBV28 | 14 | CASRLRDRLSEQYF
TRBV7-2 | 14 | CASKAWAQGDEQFF
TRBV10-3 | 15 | CAIRGGTSGDYEQYF
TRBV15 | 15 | CATSRDRSAKETQYF
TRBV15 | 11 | CATAWEETQYF
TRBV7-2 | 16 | CASRLLADNIAGELFF
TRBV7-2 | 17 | CASSLRLAGVLTDTQYF
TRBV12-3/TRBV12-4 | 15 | CASSVTWLAHQPQHF
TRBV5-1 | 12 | CAISDSKNIQYF
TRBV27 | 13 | CASTGSMNTEAFF
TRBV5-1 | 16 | CASSLGIRDRVGEGFF
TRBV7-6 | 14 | CASSPTGVIGELFF
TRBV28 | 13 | CASSLETGLGSFF
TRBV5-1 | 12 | CASSLHTDTQYF
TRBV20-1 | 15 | CSARDRRGPSYEQYF
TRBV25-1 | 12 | CAISDRGTEAFF
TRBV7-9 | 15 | CASSFEGDMTGELFF
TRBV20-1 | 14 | CSATGERASYEQYF
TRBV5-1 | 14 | CASRRTYSYNEQFF
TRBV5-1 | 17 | CASSLATSGRSRNEQFF
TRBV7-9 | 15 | CASSYTGADTDTQYF
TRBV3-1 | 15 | CASSQDILASNEQFF
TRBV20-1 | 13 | CSGLADTYNEQFF
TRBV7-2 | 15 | CAGSLVAGWLYEQYF
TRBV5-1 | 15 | CASSRLAGDTDTQYF
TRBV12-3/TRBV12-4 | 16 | CASSSTSGLGNQPQHF
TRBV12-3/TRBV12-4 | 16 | CASSLIWEDHQETQYF
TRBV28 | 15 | CASTALRALSYEQYF
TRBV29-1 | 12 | CSVPVGRRGYTF
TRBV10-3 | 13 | CAISEVDKYEQYF
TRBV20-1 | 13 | CSATGTSAYEQYF